This passage covers 11 T cell receptor beta chains from one sample sequenced in a study of identical twins (dated by TCRdb to the mid-2010s). Library generation was performed with 5' RACE. This sample was sequenced with an Illumina HiSeq 2000. TCRdb's own reprocessing of the public reads used fastp at Q25 and MiXCR and kept productive beta chains. Duplicate CDR3 protein sequences are folded into a single record with the most common DNA and genes. The table for this sample lists some 500,000 distinct CDR3 sequences; 14% of them were counted only once. The ten top clones hold approximately 0.98% of the sample. The sample was also reused in another study, on yellow fever vaccine responses in identical twins.

Sequencing input: CD4+ T cells sorted from blood. Receptors originate from a woman aged 18 to 35 in good health.

V and J are TRBV12-5 and TRBJ2-3, with TRBD1 matching 11 bases. In germline, CDR1 is LGHNT, CDR2 FRNRAP. With 5 bases clipped from V and 4 bases from J, the junction kept 2 bases outside the gene matches. CDR3 size: 14 residues. The DNA for the CDR3 is TGTGCTAGTGGTCCGGGACAGGGGGCAGATACGCAGTATTTT. It translates to CASGPGQGADTQYF.

This clonotype came up a few times. The V and J genes are TRBV2 and TRBJ2-3, with a possible D match to TRBD1 (5 bases). The CDR3 sequence is 15 residues long. Germline CDR1 SNHLY, CDR2 FYNNEI. Trimming cost V 4 bases and J 4 bases, with 15 bases left between them. The CDR3 here is CASSVLAGIADTQYF. Written as DNA, the CDR3 is TGTGCCAGCAGTGTCCTGGCAGGGATCGCAGATACGCAGTATTTT.

This chain joins TRBV14 and TRBJ2-4, with D perhaps given as TRBD1 or TRBD2 (5 bases each). The length of the CDR3 is 14 residues. The germline gives CDR1 SGHDN, CDR2 FVKESK. Trimming removed 2 bases from V and 6 bases from J, with 11 bases in between. In nucleotides, the CDR3 is TGTGCCAGCAGCCAACTGGGGACCGGAAACATTCAGTACTTC. Its protein is CASSQLGTGNIQYF.

This clonotype has only a few counts. The chain links TRBV27 to TRBJ2-5; possible D gene TRBD1, 5 bases. Germline assignment: CDR1 MNHEY and CDR2 SMNVEV (reference sequence). V was clipped by 4 bases and J by 5 bases, with 17 bases between them. The CDR3 loop spans 15 amino acids. Written as DNA, the CDR3 is TGTGCCAGCAGTTCACGGGTAGGGGCGCGGGAGACCCAGTACTTC. It codes for CASSSRVGARETQYF.

The sample holds a few counts of this clonotype. The V call is TRBV5-4, the J call TRBJ2-3; no clear D gene. This CDR3 comprises 15 residues. The V end lost 2 bases, the J end lost 2 bases, and 12 bases lay between the germline ends. Germline V gene lookup returns CDR1 SGHNT and CDR2 YYREEE (reference sequence). The CDR3 DNA reads as TGTGCCAGCAGCTTTGGTGTGCCGTACACAGATACGCAGTATTTT. Encoded protein: CASSFGVPYTDTQYF.

This clonotype was counted only a few times. V is TRBV2 and J is TRBJ1-4; maybe TRBD1 (5 bases). Trimming cost V 4 bases and J 7 bases, with 10 bases left between them. The CDR3 covers 13 residues. Germline CDR1 and CDR2: SNHLY and FYNNEI. CDR3 coding DNA: TGTGCCAGCAGTGCCAGTAGGGGTGAAAAACTGTTTTTT. Translating gives CASSASRGEKLFF.

The J gene is TRBJ2-5, the V gene TRBV29-1; D tentatively reads TRBD1 or TRBD2 (5 bases each). Per the germline V gene, CDR1 is SQVTM and CDR2 is ANQGSEA. Trimming shortened V by 6 bases and J by 5 bases, and 19 bases separated the two germline ends. The CDR3 runs 14 residues. The CDR3 DNA reads as TGCAGCGTGGTAGGGACGGAATCGGGCGAGACCCAGTACTTC. It specifies CSVVGTESGETQYF.

This clonotype has only a few counts. This chain connects TRBV7-6 to TRBJ2-5; possible D gene TRBD2, 6 bases. V was shortened by 1 base and J by 5 bases, with 14 bases between the two germline ends. Germline values: CDR1 SGHVS, CDR2 FNYEAQ. CDR3 length: 15 residues. The CDR3: CASSLGGGVRETQYF. CDR3 in DNA: TGTGCCAGCAGCTTAGGAGGAGGGGTTCGGGAGACCCAGTACTTC. The variable domain in full, completed from reference TRBV7-6 and TRBJ2-5, reads GAGVSQSPRYKVTKRGQDVALRCDPISGHVSLYWYRQALGQGPEFLTYFNYEAQQDKSGLPNDRFSAERPEGSISTLTIQRTEQRDSAMYRCASSLGGGVRETQYFGPGTRLLVL.

This chain links TRBV12-3 or TRBV12-4 with TRBJ2-5; D gene unclear. CDR3 length equals 13 residues. Trimming took 5 bases from V and 7 from J, leaving 14 bases between them. This CDR3 reads CASSLSGVGTQYF. In DNA form, the CDR3 reads TGTGCCAGCAGTCTGTCTGGGGTGGGGACCCAGTACTTC.

This clonotype was detected a few times. The rearrangement joins TRBV20-1 to TRBJ2-2; 8 bases map to TRBD2. Germline V gene sequence: CDR1 DFQATT, CDR2 SNEGSKA (reference sequence). The CDR3 covers 15 residues. V was pared by 0 bases and J by 5 bases, with 5 bases of the junction left unmatched. DNA for the CDR3: TGCAGTGCTAGAGAGGGGACTAGGATAACCGGGGAGCTGTTTTTT. It specifies CSAREGTRITGELFF.

In this sample, this clonotype turned up a few times. The chain is built from TRBV5-1 and TRBJ2-1, with unresolved D. The length of the CDR3 is 15 residues. CDR1 and CDR2 (germline): SGHRS, YFSETQ. The germline V and J ends were trimmed by 0 bases and 4 bases, with 11 bases remaining between them. CDR3 amino acids: CASSLESAQYNEQFF. For the CDR3, the DNA is TGCGCCAGCAGCTTGGAGTCTGCACAGTACAATGAGCAGTTCTTC.